The present T cell receptor beta chain was sequenced within a study of control samples from healthy donors and cancer patients (dated by TCRdb to about 2020). The library relied on the immunoSEQ multiplex PCR assay. In TCRdb, the immuneACCESS table is reduced to in-frame sequences with V and J assigned. These tables do not hold every clone; where another copy was compared, an unresolved V gene accounts for under half, and the others remain unexplained. For this sample the table gives over 65,000 clones, of which 94% were detected only once. The ten largest clones represent more than 5.5% of the sample. For this clone: The antigen this receptor binds is unknown. Base quality data are lacking; no much larger clone is found one base away.

The V end loses 0 bases and the J end loses 5 bases, and a stretch of 13 bases separates them. The CDR3 measures 15 amino acids from cysteine to phenylalanine. Only the CDR3 part of the read is kept: 45 bases, read in frame from the first base. CDR1 and CDR2, looked up from the germline V gene, are MGHRA and YSYEKL. The chain employs TRBV4-1 and TRBJ2-5, with the D gene uncertain. The specimen was blood. This TCR came from a woman between 35 and 50 years old in good health. The CDR3 loop reads CASSQEGRSMETQYF. The DNA sequence reads TGCGCCAGCAGCCAAGAGGGAAGGAGCATGGAGACCCAGTACTTC.